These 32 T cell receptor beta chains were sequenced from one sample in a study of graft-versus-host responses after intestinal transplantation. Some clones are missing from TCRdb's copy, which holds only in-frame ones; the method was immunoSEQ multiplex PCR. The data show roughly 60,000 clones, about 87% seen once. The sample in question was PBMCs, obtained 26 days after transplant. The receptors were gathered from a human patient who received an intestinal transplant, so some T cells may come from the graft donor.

The CDR3 DNA sequence: TGTGCCAGCAGTGAAGTCCCGGTCCCGGGGTGGGAGACCCAGTACTTC. Translating it yields CASSEVPVPGWETQYF. The rearrangement uses TRBV6-1 and TRBJ2-5, with a possible D match to TRBD2 (5 bases). Germline V lookup: CDR1 MNHNS, CDR2 SASEGT. This CDR3 is built from 16 residues. V lost 1 base, J lost 5 bases, and 17 bases lay in between.

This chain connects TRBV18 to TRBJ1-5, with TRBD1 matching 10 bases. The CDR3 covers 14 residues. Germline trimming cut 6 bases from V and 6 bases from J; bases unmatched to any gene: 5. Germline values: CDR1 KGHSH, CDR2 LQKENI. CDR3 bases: TGTGCCAGCTCGCGGGGACAGGGGATTCAGCCCCAGCATTTT. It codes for CASSRGQGIQPQHF.

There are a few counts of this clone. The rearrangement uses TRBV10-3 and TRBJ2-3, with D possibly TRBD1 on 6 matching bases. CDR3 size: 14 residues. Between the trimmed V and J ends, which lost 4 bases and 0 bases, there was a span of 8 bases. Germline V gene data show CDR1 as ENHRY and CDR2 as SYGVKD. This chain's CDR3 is CAISGGPSTDTQYF. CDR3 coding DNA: TGTGCCATCAGTGGGGGGCCAAGCACAGATACGCAGTATTTT.

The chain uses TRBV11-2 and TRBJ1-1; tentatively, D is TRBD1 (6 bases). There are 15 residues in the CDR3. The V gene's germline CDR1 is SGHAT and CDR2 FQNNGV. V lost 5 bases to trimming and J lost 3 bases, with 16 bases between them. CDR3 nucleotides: TGTGCCAGCAGCACATCGGACAGCTCATACACTGAAGCTTTCTTT. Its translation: CASSTSDSSYTEAFF.

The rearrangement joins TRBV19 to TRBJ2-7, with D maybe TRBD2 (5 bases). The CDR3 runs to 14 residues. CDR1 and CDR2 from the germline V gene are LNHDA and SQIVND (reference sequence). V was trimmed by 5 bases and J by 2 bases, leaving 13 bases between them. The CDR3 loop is CASSLSGGPYEQYF. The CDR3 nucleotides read TGTGCCAGTAGTTTATCAGGAGGCCCCTACGAGCAGTACTTC.

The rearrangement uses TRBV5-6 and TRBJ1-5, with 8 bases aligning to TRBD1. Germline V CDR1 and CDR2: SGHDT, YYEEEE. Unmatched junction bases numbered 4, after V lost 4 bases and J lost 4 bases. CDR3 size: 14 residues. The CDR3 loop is CASSPGTGNQPQHF. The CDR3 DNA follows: TGTGCCAGCAGCCCCGGGACAGGAAATCAGCCCCAGCATTTT. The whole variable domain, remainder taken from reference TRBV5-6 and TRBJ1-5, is DAGVTQSPTHLIKTRGQQVTLRCSPKSGHDTVSWYQQALGQGPQFIFQYYEEEERQRGNFPDRFSGHQFPNYSSELNVNALLLGDSALYLCASSPGTGNQPQHFGDGTRLSIL.

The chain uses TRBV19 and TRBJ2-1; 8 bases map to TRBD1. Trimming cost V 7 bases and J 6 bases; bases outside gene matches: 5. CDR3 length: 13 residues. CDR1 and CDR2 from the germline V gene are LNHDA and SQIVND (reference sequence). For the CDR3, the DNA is TGTGCCAGTAAGACAGGGGCCTTCAATGAGCAGTTCTTC. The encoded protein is CASKTGAFNEQFF.

CDR3 DNA: TGTGCCAGTAGTATGGGGCCAGATGGCTACACCTTC. This translates into CASSMGPDGYTF. The V and J genes are TRBV19 and TRBJ1-2, with D tentatively TRBD1 (5 bases). V was clipped by 3 bases and J by 6 bases, with 8 bases between them. The CDR3 spans 12 residues. CDR1 LNHDA and CDR2 SQIVND come from the germline V gene (reference sequence).

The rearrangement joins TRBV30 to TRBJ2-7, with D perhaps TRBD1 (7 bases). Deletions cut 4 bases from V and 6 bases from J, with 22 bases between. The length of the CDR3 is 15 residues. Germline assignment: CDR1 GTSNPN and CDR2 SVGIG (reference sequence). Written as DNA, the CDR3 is TGTGCCTGGAATTTTGAGACAGGGAGGCCCACCGAGCAGTACTTC. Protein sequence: CAWNFETGRPTEQYF. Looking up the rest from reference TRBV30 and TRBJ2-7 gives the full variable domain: SQTIHQWPATLVQPVGSPLSLECTVEGTSNPNLYWYRQAAGRGLQLLFYSVGIGQISSEVPQNLSASRPQDRQFILSSKKLLLSDSGFYLCAWNFETGRPTEQYFGPGTRLTVT.

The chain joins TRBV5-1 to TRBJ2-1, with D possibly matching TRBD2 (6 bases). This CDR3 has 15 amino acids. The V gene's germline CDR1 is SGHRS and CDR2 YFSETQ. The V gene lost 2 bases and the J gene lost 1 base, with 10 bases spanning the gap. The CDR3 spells CASSFYGGSYNEQFF. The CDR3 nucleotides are TGCGCCAGCAGCTTTTACGGGGGTTCCTACAATGAGCAGTTCTTC.

CDR3 amino acids: CASSPRDSRSSYNEQFF. The CDR3 DNA reads as TGTGCCAGCAGCCCCAGAGATTCGAGGAGCTCCTACAATGAGCAGTTCTTC. The chain combines TRBV11-2 with TRBJ2-1, with no clear D. The CDR3 is made up of 17 amino acids. V dropped 5 bases and J dropped 0 bases, with 17 bases sitting between them. Germline V lookup: CDR1 SGHAT, CDR2 FQNNGV.

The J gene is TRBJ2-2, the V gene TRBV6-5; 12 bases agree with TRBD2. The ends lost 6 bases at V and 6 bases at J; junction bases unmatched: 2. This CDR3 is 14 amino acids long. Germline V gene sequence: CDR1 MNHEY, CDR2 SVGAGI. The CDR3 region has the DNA TGTGCCAGCAGGCTAGCGGGAGGGCCCGGGGAGCTGTTTTTT. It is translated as CASRLAGGPGELFF.

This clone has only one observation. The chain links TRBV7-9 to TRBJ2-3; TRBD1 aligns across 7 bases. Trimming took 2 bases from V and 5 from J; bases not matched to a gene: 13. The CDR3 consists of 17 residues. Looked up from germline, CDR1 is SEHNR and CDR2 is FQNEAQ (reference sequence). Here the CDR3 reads CASSLSLDRATGDTQYF. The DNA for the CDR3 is TGTGCCAGCAGCTTATCACTCGACAGGGCGACAGGAGATACGCAGTATTTT.

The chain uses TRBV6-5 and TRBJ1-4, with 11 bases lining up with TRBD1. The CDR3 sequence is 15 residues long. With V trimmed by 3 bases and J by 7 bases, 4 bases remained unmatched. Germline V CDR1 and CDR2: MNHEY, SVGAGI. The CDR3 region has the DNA TGTGCCAGCAGTTATACCGGGACAGGGGGTGAAAAACTGTTTTTT. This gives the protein CASSYTGTGGEKLFF.

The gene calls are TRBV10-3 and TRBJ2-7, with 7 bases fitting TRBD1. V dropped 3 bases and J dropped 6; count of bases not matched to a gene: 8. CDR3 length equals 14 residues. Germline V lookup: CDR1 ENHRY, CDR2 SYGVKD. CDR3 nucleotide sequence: TGTGCCATCAGTGAATCGACAGGGCGCGGCGAGCAGTACGTC. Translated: CAISESTGRGEQYV.

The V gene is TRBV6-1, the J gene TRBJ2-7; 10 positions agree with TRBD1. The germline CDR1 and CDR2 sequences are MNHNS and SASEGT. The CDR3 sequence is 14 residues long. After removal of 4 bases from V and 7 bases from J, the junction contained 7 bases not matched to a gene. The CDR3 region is CASSADRGQGEQYF. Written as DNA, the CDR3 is TGTGCCAGCAGTGCCGACAGGGGGCAGGGTGAGCAGTACTTC.

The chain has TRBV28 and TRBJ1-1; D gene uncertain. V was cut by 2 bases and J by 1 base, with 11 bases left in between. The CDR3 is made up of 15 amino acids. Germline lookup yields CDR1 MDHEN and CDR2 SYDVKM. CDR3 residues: CASSLGPQSNTEAFF. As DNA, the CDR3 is TGTGCCAGCAGTTTAGGTCCCCAGTCGAACACTGAAGCTTTCTTT.

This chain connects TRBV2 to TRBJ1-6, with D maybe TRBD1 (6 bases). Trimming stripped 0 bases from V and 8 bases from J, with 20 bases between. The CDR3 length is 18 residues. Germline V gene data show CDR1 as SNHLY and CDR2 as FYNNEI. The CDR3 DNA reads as TGTGCCAGCAGTGAAGCGCTTCCGGGGGGGGGCTGGGATTCACCCCTCCACTTT. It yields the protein CASSEALPGGGWDSPLHF.

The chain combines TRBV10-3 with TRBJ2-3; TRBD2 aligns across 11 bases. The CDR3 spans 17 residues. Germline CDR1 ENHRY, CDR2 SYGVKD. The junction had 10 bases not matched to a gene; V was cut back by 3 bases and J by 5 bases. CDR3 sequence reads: CAISDQLAGGLLDTQYF. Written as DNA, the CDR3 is TGTGCCATCAGTGACCAGTTAGCGGGAGGGCTTCTAGATACGCAGTATTTT.

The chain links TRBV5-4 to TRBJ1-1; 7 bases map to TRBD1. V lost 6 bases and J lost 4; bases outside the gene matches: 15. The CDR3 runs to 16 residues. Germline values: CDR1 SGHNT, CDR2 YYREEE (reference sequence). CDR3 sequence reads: CASTIGGGAGGTEAFF. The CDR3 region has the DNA TGTGCCAGCACCATTGGCGGGGGGGCAGGGGGCACTGAAGCTTTCTTT.

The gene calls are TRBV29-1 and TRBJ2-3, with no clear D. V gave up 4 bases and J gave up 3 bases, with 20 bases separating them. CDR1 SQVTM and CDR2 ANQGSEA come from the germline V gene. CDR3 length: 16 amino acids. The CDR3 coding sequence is TGCAGCGTTGCGTACGCGGTAGTGTATGGTACAGATACGCAGTATTTT. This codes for CSVAYAVVYGTDTQYF.

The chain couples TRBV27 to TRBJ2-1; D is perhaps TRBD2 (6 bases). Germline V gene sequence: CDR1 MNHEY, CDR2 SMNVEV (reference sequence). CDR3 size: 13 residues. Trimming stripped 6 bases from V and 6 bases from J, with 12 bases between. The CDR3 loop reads CASSHTGGNEQFF. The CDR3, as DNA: TGTGCCAGCAGCCATACCGGGGGCAATGAGCAGTTCTTC.

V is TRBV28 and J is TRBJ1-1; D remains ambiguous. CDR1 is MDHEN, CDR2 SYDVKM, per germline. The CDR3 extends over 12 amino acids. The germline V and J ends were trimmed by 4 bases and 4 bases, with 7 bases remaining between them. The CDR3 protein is CASSWSVTEAFF. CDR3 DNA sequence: TGTGCCAGCAGTTGGAGTGTCACTGAAGCTTTCTTT.

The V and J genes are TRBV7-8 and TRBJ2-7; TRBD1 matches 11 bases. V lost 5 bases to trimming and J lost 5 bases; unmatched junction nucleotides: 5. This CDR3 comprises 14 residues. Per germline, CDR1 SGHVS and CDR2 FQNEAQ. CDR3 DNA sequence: TGTGCCAGCAGCCCCCGGACAGGGGGCAACGAGCAGTACGTC. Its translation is CASSPRTGGNEQYV.

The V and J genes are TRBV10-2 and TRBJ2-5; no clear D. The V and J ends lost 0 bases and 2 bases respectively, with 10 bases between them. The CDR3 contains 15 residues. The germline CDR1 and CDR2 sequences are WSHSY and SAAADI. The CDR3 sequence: CASSESPAIQETQYF. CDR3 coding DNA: TGCGCCAGCAGTGAGTCCCCCGCGATACAAGAGACCCAGTACTTC.

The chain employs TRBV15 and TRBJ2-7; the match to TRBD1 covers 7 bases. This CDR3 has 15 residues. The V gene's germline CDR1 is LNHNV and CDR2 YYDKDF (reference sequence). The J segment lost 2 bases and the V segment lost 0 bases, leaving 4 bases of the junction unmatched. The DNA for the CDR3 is TGTGCCACCAGCAGAGAAACCGGGACAGCCTACGAGCAGTACTTC. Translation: CATSRETGTAYEQYF.

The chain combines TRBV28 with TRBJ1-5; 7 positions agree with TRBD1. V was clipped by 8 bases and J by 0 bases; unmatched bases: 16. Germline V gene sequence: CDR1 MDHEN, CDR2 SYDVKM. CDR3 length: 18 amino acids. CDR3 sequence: CASQPDGTEVYSNQPQHF. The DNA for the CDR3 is TGTGCCAGCCAACCGGACGGGACAGAGGTATATAGCAATCAGCCCCAGCATTTT.

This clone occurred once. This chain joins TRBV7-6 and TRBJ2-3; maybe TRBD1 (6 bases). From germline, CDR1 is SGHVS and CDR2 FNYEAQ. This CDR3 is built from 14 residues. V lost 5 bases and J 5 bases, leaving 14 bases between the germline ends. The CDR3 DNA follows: TGTGCCAGCAGCCCGGGACATGAACTAGATACGCAGTATTTT. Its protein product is CASSPGHELDTQYF.

The CDR3 DNA sequence: TGTGCCTGGAGCCCCCGGGACAGGTATAAATACGAGCAGTACTTC. As protein: CAWSPRDRYKYEQYF. The rearrangement joins TRBV30 to TRBJ2-7, with 8 bases lining up with TRBD1. V was clipped by 3 bases and J by 4 bases; unmatched bases: 11. This CDR3 is built from 15 residues. Looked up from germline, CDR1 is GTSNPN and CDR2 is SVGIG (reference sequence).

The CDR3 region is CASSSAGGDSSPLHF. CDR3 in DNA: TGTGCCAGCAGTTCGGCAGGGGGCGACAGTTCACCCCTCCACTTT. The rearrangement links TRBV27 to TRBJ1-6; 8 nucleotides agree with TRBD1. Germline loops: CDR1 MNHEY, CDR2 SMNVEV (reference sequence). The CDR3 length is 15 residues. V lost 4 bases and J lost 9; bases outside the gene matches: 8.

CDR3 nucleotide sequence: TGTGCCAGCAGGCTTACGGTCTCAGAGACCCAGTACTTC. Its translation is CASRLTVSETQYF. The gene calls are TRBV6-5 and TRBJ2-5; D ambiguous. V lost 6 bases, J lost 4 bases, and 12 bases lay in between. CDR3 length: 13 amino acids. Germline CDR1 MNHEY, CDR2 SVGAGI.

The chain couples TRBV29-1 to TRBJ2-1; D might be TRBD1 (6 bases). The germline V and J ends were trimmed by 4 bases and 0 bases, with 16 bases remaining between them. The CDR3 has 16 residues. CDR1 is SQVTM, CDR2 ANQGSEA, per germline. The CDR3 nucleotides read TGCAGCGTTGGAGGGGGTGCCAAGAGCTCCTACAATGAGCAGTTCTTC. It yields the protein CSVGGGAKSSYNEQFF.